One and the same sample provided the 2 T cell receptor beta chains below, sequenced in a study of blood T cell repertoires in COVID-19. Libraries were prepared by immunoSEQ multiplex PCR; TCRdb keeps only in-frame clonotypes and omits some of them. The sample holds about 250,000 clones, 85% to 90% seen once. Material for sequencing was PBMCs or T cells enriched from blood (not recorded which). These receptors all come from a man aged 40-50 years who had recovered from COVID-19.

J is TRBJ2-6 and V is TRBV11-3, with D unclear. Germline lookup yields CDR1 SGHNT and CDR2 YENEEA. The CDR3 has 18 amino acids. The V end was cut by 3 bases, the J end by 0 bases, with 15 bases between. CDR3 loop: CASSFLAGSFSGANVLTF. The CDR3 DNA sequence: TGTGCCAGCAGCTTTTTGGCAGGATCCTTCTCTGGGGCCAACGTCCTGACTTTC.

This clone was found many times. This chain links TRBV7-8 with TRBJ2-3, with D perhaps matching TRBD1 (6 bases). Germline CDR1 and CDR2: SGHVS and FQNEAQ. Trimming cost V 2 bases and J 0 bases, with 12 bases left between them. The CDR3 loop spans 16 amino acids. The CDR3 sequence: CASSLSLGASTDTQYF. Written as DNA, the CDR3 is TGTGCCAGCAGCTTATCGTTGGGGGCTAGCACAGATACGCAGTATTTT.